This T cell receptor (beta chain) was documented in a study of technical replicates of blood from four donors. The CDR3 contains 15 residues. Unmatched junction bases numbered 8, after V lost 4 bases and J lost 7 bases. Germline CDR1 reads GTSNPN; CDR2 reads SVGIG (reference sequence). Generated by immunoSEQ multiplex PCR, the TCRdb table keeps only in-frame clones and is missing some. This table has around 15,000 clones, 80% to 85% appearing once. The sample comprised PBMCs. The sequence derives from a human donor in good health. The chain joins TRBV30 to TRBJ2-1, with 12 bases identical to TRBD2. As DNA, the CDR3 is TGTGCCTGGACACATGGGACTAGCGGGTGGAATGAGCAGTTCTTC. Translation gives CAWTHGTSGWNEQFF.